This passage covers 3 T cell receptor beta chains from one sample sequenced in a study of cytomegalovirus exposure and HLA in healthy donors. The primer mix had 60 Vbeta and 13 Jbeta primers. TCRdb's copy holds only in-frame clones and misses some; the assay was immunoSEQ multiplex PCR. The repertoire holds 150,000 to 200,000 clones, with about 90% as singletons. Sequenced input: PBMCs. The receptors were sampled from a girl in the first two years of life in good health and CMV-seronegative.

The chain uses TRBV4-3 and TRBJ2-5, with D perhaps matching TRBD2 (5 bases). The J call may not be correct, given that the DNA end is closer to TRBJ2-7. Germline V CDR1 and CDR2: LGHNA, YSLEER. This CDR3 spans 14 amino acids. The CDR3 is CASSQEGSSYEQYF. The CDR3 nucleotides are TGCGCCAGCAGCCAGGAAGGGAGCTCCTACGAGCAGTACTTC.

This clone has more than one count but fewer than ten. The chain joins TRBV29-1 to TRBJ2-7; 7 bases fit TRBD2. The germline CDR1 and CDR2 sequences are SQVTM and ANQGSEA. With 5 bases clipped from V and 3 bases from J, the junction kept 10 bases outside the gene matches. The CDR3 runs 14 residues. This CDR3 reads CSVLRAGTFYEQYF. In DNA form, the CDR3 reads TGCAGCGTTCTGAGAGCGGGGACCTTCTACGAGCAGTACTTC.

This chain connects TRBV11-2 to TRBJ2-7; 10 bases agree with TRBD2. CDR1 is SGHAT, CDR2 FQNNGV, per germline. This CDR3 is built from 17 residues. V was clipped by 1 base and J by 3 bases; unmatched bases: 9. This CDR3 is CASSLGPSSGRNYEQYF. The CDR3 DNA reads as TGTGCCAGCAGCTTAGGACCCTCTAGCGGGAGAAACTACGAGCAGTACTTC.